This is a list of T cell receptor beta chains from one sample in a study of beta chain features in type 1 diabetes. Measured with immunoSEQ multiplex PCR; TCRdb has only the in-frame clones, and not every one. The sample shows fewer than 400,000 clones, approximately 9.7% of them seen only once. Sequenced material: central memory CD4+ T cells from blood. The receptors derive from a young man with type 1 diabetes. Each CDR3 is given without its conserved first and last residue. Clone sizes are given selectively: once, few, many, or a class where the clone is expanded.

j_call	clone_size	v_call	cdr3_aa
TRBJ2-1	NA	TRBV9	ASSVTFGPNNEQF
TRBJ2-3	few	TRBV6-5	ASGLSGGTDTQY
TRBJ1-2	many	TRBV4-1	ASSLDRSDYGYT
TRBJ1-6	NA	TRBV7-2	ASSLDKIPNSPLH
TRBJ2-7	few	TRBV10-3	AISWAGVGNEQY
TRBJ2-5	NA	TRBV10-3	AISVSGGPSQETQY
TRBJ1-1	NA	TRBV6-5	ASSYGTENTEAF
TRBJ2-2	few	TRBV2	ASKRGGTGELF
TRBJ2-6	NA	TRBV5-1	ASRETTGANVLT
TRBJ1-2	NA	TRBV7-8	ASSATRTGTYGYT
TRBJ1-6	few	TRBV18	ASSPGGGESPLH
TRBJ2-4	few	TRBV30	AWDRAGLGKNIQY